These 4 T cell receptor beta chains were all obtained from the same sample, sequenced in a study of shared clonotypes between healthy human individuals. Sequencing was performed with immunoSEQ multiplex PCR; in TCRdb, only in-frame clones are kept and a portion is missing. This table holds 1.6 million or so clones, around 98.5% found once. Sequenced input: naive CD4+ T cells sorted from blood. The subset here: CD45RA+ positively selected. All receptors derive from a man aged 30 to 45 in good health.

V is TRBV5-4 and J is TRBJ2-1; 14 bases agree with TRBD2. The CDR3 length is 20 residues. Germline-derived CDR1 and CDR2 are SGHNT and YYREEE (reference sequence). Germline trimming cut 4 bases from V and 4 bases from J; bases unmatched to any gene: 16. CDR3: CASSKPDGTSGRGTYNEQFF. The CDR3 DNA is TGTGCCAGCAGCAAGCCGGACGGGACTAGCGGGAGAGGAACGTACAATGAGCAGTTCTTC.

J is TRBJ2-7 and V is TRBV11-2, with 13 bases lining up with TRBD2. J gave up 7 bases and V 5 bases, and 8 bases lay outside the gene matches. This CDR3 has 15 amino acids. The germline gives CDR1 SGHAT, CDR2 FQNNGV. The CDR3 sequence is CASSRGLAGAQEQYF. DNA for the CDR3: TGTGCCAGCAGCCGAGGACTAGCGGGAGCGCAGGAGCAGTACTTC.

The chain is built from TRBV5-1 and TRBJ1-4; D gene unclear. V was clipped by 3 bases and J by 6 bases, with 12 bases between them. The germline V gene encodes CDR1 SGHRS and CDR2 YFSETQ. This CDR3 has 14 residues. CDR3 bases: TGCGCCAGCAGCTCCGGCGTGGAGGATGAAAAACTGTTTTTT. Its translation is CASSSGVEDEKLFF.

This chain connects TRBV27 to TRBJ1-1; D not resolved. This CDR3 region has 15 residues. CDR1 is MNHEY and CDR2 is SMNVEV in the germline V gene (reference sequence). The germline V and J ends were trimmed by 2 bases and 5 bases, with 15 bases remaining between them. CDR3 in DNA: TGTGCCAGCAGTTTAACGCCTCAAGGCAGGACTGAAGCTTTCTTT. It specifies CASSLTPQGRTEAFF.